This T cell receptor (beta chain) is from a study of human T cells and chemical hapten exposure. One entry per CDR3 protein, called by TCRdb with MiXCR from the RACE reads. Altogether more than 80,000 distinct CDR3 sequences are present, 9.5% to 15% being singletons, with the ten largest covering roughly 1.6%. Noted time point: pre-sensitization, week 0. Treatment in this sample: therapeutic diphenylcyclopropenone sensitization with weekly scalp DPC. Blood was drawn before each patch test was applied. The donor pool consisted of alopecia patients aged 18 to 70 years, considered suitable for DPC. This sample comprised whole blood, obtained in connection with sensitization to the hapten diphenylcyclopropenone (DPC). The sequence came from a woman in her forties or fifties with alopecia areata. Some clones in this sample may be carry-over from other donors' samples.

CDR3 bases: TGCGCCAGCAGCCAAGGGACAGGGCGCAATCAGCCCCAGCATTTT. This encodes CASSQGTGRNQPQHF. The genes are TRBV4-3 and TRBJ1-5; TRBD1 matches 8 bases. Germline loops: CDR1 LGHNA, CDR2 YSLEER. The trim removed 1 base at V and 2 bases at J, leaving 1 base unmatched. The CDR3 runs to 15 residues.